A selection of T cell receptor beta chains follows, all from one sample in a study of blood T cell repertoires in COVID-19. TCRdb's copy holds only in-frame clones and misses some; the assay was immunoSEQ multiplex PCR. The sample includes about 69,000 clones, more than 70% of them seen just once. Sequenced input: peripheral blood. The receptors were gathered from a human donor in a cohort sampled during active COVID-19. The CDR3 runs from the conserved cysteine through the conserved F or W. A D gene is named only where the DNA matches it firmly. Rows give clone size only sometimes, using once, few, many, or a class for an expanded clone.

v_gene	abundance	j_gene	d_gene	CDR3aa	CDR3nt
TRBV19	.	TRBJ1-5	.	CASSTLRQDSNQPQHF	TGTGCCAGTAGTACCCTCCGACAGGATAGCAATCAGCCCCAGCATTTT
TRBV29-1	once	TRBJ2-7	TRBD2	CSVAPSTSGIRGQYF	TGCAGCGTGGCCCCTTCGACTAGCGGAATACGAGGGCAGTACTTC
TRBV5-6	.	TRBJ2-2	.	CASSVHNTGELFF	TGTGCCAGCAGCGTCCATAACACCGGGGAGCTGTTTTTT
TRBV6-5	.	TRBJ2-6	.	CASSKTVSGANVLTF	TGTGCCAGCAGCAAGACAGTCTCTGGGGCCAACGTCCTGACTTTC
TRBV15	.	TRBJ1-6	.	CATSRDPGGGELPLHF	TGTGCCACCAGCAGAGATCCGGGCGGGGGCGAGTTGCCCCTCCACTTT
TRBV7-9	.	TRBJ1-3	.	CASSLVTGFGNTIYF	TGTGCCAGCAGCTTAGTCACAGGCTTTGGAAACACCATATATTTT
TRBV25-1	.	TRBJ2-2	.	CASSDLANTGELFF	TGTGCCAGCAGTGACTTAGCGAACACCGGGGAGCTGTTTTTT
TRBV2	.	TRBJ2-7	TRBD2	CASRPGLAGYEQYF	TGTGCCAGCAGACCGGGACTAGCGGGGTACGAGCAGTACTTC
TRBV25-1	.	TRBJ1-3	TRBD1	CASSESGQGDTIYF	TGTGCCAGCAGTGAATCGGGACAGGGGGACACCATATATTTT
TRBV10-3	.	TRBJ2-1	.	CASQSSGGDEQFF	TGTGCCTCCCAGTCCTCCGGCGGGGATGAGCAGTTCTTC
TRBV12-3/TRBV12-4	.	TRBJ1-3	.	CASSSGSGNTIYF	TGTGCCAGCAGTTCAGGCTCTGGAAACACCATATATTTT
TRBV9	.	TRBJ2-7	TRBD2	CASSTTSGQGYEQYF	TGTGCCAGCAGCACTACTAGCGGGCAAGGCTACGAGCAGTACTTC
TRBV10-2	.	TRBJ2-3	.	CASRRGSTDTQYF	TGCGCCAGCAGGAGAGGGAGCACAGATACGCAGTATTTT
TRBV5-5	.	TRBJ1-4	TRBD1	CASSREGAGNEKLFF	TGTGCCAGCAGCCGCGAGGGGGCTGGTAATGAAAAACTGTTTTTT
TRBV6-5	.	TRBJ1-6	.	CASITSISYNSPLHF	TGTGCCAGCATTACATCGATCTCCTATAATTCACCCCTCCACTTT
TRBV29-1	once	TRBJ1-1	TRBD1	CSAALGQAGGGGEAFF	TGCAGCGCTGCTCTGGGACAGGCGGGCGGTGGGGGTGAAGCTTTCTTT
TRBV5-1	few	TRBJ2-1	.	CASSGSGTTYNEQFF	TGCGCCAGCAGCGGTAGTGGGACAACTTACAATGAGCAGTTCTTC
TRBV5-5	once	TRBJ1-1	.	CASSLAGGGAEAFF	TGTGCCAGCAGCTTGGCTGGGGGAGGCGCTGAAGCTTTCTTT
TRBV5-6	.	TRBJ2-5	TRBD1	CASFSPNRGQETQYF	TGTGCCAGCTTCTCGCCGAACAGGGGCCAAGAGACCCAGTACTTC
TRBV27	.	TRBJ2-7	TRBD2	CASSLSPPLLANSYEQYF	TGTGCCAGCAGTTTATCGCCCCCCTTACTAGCGAACTCCTACGAGCAGTACTTC
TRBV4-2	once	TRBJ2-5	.	CASSQQGKETQYF	TGTGCCAGCAGCCAGCAGGGTAAAGAGACCCAGTACTTC
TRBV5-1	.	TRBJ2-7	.	CASSLDSGPDYEQYF	TGCGCCAGCAGCTTGGACAGCGGGCCTGACTACGAGCAGTACTTC
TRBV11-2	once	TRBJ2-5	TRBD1	CASGQGETQYF	TGTGCCAGCGGACAGGGGGAGACCCAGTACTTC
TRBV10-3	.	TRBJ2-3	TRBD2	CAISDRTSGRSDTQYF	TGTGCCATCAGTGATCGGACTAGCGGGAGATCAGATACGCAGTATTTT